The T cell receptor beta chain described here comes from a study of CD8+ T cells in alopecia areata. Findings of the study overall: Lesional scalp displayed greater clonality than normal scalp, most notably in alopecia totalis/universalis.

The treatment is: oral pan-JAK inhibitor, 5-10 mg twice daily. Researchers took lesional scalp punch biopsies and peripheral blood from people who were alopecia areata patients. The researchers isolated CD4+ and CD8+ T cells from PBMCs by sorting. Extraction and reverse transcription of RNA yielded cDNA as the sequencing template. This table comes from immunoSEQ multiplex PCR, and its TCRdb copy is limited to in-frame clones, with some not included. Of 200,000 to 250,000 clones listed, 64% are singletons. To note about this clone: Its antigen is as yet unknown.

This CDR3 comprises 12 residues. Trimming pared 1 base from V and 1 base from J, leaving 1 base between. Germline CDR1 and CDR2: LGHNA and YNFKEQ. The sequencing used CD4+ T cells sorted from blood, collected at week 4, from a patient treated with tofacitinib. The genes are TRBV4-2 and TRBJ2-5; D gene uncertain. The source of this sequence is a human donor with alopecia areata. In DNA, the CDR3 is TGTGCCAGCAGCCAAGCCCAAGAGACCCAGTACTTC. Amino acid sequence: CASSQAQETQYF.